The 17 T cell receptor beta chains below all came from one sample that was sequenced in a study of T cell responses to AZD1222 COVID-19 vaccine. Some clones are missing from TCRdb's copy, which holds only in-frame ones; the method was immunoSEQ multiplex PCR. The table includes 130,000 to 150,000 clones, 90% detected once. Here the sequenced sample was peripheral blood, taken on day 0 of AZD1222 vaccination. These receptors came from an adult in good health.

The CDR3, as DNA: TGTGCCAGCAGCCAAGATCAGGGACCTCTTGAGCAGTTCTTC. Encoded protein: CASSQDQGPLEQFF. The chain recombines TRBV3-1 (or the pseudogene TRBV3-2) with TRBJ2-1, with D perhaps given as TRBD1 or TRBD2 (5 bases each). Trimming left V 0 bases short and J 9 bases short, with 12 bases between. The CDR3 consists of 14 residues. Germline values: CDR1 LGHDT, CDR2 YNNKEL (reference sequence).

The chain uses TRBV27 and TRBJ1-3, with D possibly TRBD1 on 6 matching bases. Between the trimmed V and J ends, which lost 6 bases and 1 base, there was a span of 10 bases. This CDR3 is 14 amino acids long. Per germline, CDR1 MNHEY and CDR2 SMNVEV (reference sequence). Written as DNA, the CDR3 is TGTGCCAGCAGAAAACAGGGATCTGGAAACACCATATATTTT. It encodes CASRKQGSGNTIYF.

The chain carries TRBV5-1 and TRBJ2-1, with D maybe TRBD1 (7 bases). CDR3 length: 15 residues. Trimming shortened V by 4 bases and J by 0 bases, and 11 bases separated the two germline ends. The V gene's germline CDR1 is SGHRS and CDR2 YFSETQ. DNA of the CDR3: TGCGCCAGCAGCGCGGGACAGCTCTCCTACAATGAGCAGTTCTTC. It is translated as CASSAGQLSYNEQFF.

The rearrangement uses TRBV14 and TRBJ2-7, with D uncertain. Trimming shortened V by 2 bases and J by 4 bases, and 12 bases separated the two germline ends. Per the germline V gene, CDR1 is SGHDN and CDR2 is FVKESK. The CDR3 is made up of 14 amino acids. DNA for the CDR3: TGTGCCAGCAGCCAATCAAAAGGTCATTACGAGCAGTACTTC. Its protein is CASSQSKGHYEQYF.

The chain is built from TRBV15 and TRBJ1-2; D not resolved. The CDR3 has 13 amino acids. V lost 1 base to trimming and J lost 8 bases, with 11 bases between them. Germline lookup yields CDR1 LNHNV and CDR2 YYDKDF (reference sequence). This CDR3 is CATSRVDLGGYTF. CDR3 nucleotides: TGTGCCACCAGCAGAGTCGATCTGGGAGGCTACACCTTC.

This sequence joins TRBV10-3 and TRBJ2-1; possibly TRBD1 for D (5 bases). The CDR3 contains 15 residues. Trimming pared 3 bases from V and 3 bases from J, leaving 12 bases between. The germline gives CDR1 ENHRY, CDR2 SYGVKD. CDR3 in DNA: TGTGCCATCAGTGAAGGGCGACAGCGCTACAATGAGCAGTTCTTC. Protein: CAISEGRQRYNEQFF.

The J gene is TRBJ2-7, the V gene TRBV4-2, with a weak D call TRBD2 (6 bases). V was pared by 0 bases and J by 2 bases, with 11 bases between. This CDR3 comprises 15 residues. Per the germline V gene, CDR1 is LGHNA and CDR2 is YNFKEQ. Written as DNA, the CDR3 is TGTGCCAGCAGCCAAGATGGGGGGAAGACCTACGAGCAGTACTTC. It encodes CASSQDGGKTYEQYF.

This rearrangement joins TRBV6-1 to TRBJ1-1, with a tentative D call TRBD1 (6 bases). V lost 1 base, J lost 1 base, and 13 bases lay in between. This CDR3 contains 16 residues. Germline assignment: CDR1 MNHNS and CDR2 SASEGT. In DNA form, the CDR3 reads TGTGCCAGCAGTGAAGGACAGGCCCTTGGGAACACTGAAGCTTTCTTT. Protein: CASSEGQALGNTEAFF.

This sequence joins TRBV7-6 and TRBJ2-7; D tentatively reads TRBD1 or TRBD2 (5 bases each). From germline, CDR1 is SGHVS and CDR2 FNYEAQ. V was trimmed by 4 bases and J by 4 bases, leaving 17 bases between them. CDR3 length equals 15 residues. CDR3 sequence reads: CASSYSTGKGYEQYF. The DNA of the CDR3 is TGTGCCAGCAGCTATTCGACCGGGAAGGGGTACGAGCAGTACTTC.

This clone appeared once. The V gene is TRBV3-1 (or the pseudogene TRBV3-2), the J gene TRBJ1-2, with a tentative D call TRBD1 (5 bases). V lost 2 bases, J lost 7 bases, and 11 bases lay in between. Germline V lookup: CDR1 LGHDT, CDR2 YNNKEL (reference sequence). The CDR3 spans 13 residues. CDR3: CASSQSQGGGYTF. In DNA form, the CDR3 reads TGTGCCAGCAGCCAATCCCAGGGAGGTGGCTACACCTTC.

The chain links TRBV6-2 or TRBV6-3 to TRBJ1-2; 7 bases align to TRBD1. In germline, CDR1 is MNHEY, CDR2 SVGEGT. The ends lost 6 bases at V and 3 bases at J; junction bases unmatched: 4. The CDR3 covers 13 residues. This CDR3 reads CASSPGTDYGYTF. The DNA of the CDR3 is TGTGCCAGCAGCCCCGGGACAGACTATGGCTACACCTTC.

V usage is TRBV7-8 and J usage is TRBJ1-3; tentatively, D is TRBD1 (6 bases). The CDR3 length is 15 residues. Per germline, CDR1 SGHVS and CDR2 FQNEAQ. With 5 bases removed from V and 0 bases from J, the gap between germline ends came to 11 bases. The CDR3 DNA reads TGTGCCAGCAGCCCGGACAGAATCTCTGGAAACACCATATATTTT. Translated, it gives CASSPDRISGNTIYF.

This sequence joins TRBV3-1 (or the pseudogene TRBV3-2) and TRBJ2-1, with D possibly TRBD2 on 7 matching bases. In germline, CDR1 is LGHDT, CDR2 YNNKEL (reference sequence). The CDR3 runs to 15 residues. Trimming removed 0 bases from V and 10 bases from J, with 16 bases in between. Here the CDR3 DNA reads TGTGCCAGCAGCCAAGAACCGGGGGGCTTGGGGGAGCAGTTCTTC. Residues: CASSQEPGGLGEQFF.

CDR3 DNA: TGTGCCAGCAGCTATCCTAACGAAAACACCATATATTTT. It encodes CASSYPNENTIYF. This chain connects TRBV7-6 to TRBJ1-3; no reliable D call. Looked up from germline, CDR1 is SGHVS and CDR2 is FNYEAQ. This CDR3 spans 13 amino acids. V was clipped by 4 bases and J by 6 bases, with 10 bases between them.

The V call is TRBV5-1, the J call TRBJ2-1; TRBD2 matches 11 bases. The CDR3 contains 19 residues. The V segment lost 3 bases and the J segment 6 bases; nucleotides outside the gene matches: 17. Germline CDR1 is SGHRS and CDR2 is YFSETQ. The DNA for the CDR3 is TGCGCCAGCAGCTCCTCGACTAGCGGGATTAGACGGGGGGGCAATGAGCAGTTCTTC. Residues: CASSSSTSGIRRGGNEQFF.

This chain connects TRBV3-1 (or the pseudogene TRBV3-2) to TRBJ2-1; 8 bases fit TRBD2. The V gene's germline CDR1 is LGHDT and CDR2 YNNKEL (reference sequence). The length of the CDR3 is 15 residues. V was pared by 2 bases and J by 3 bases, with 3 bases of the junction left unmatched. CDR3 amino acids: CASSQRAGGYNEQFF. Written as DNA, the CDR3 is TGTGCCAGCAGCCAAAGGGCGGGAGGCTACAATGAGCAGTTCTTC.

This clone was found once. The V call is TRBV7-8, the J call TRBJ1-5, with unresolved D. The V gene lost 1 base and the J gene lost 0 bases, with 7 bases spanning the gap. There are 15 residues in the CDR3. CDR1 SGHVS and CDR2 FQNEAQ come from the germline V gene. The CDR3 sequence is CASSLDSSSNQPQHF. The CDR3 nucleotides are TGTGCCAGCAGCTTAGATTCTTCTAGCAATCAGCCCCAGCATTTT.